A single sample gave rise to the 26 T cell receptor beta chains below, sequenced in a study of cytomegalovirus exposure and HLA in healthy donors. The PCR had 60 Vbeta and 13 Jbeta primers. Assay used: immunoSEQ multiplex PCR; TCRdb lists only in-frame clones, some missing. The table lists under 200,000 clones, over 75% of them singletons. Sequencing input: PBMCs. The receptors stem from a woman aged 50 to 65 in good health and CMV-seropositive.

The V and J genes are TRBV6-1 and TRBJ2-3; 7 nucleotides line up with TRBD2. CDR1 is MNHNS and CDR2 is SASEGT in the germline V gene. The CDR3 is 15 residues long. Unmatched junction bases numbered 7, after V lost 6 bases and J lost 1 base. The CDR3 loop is CASSPTSGGTDTQYF. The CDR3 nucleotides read TGTGCCAGCAGCCCGACAAGCGGGGGCACAGATACGCAGTATTTT.

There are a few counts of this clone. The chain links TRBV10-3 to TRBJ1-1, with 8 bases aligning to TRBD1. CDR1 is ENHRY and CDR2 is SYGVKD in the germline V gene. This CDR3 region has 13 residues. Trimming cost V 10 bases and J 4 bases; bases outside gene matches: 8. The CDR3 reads CATGQGSITEAFF. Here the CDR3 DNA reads TGTGCCACCGGACAGGGATCAATCACTGAAGCTTTCTTT.

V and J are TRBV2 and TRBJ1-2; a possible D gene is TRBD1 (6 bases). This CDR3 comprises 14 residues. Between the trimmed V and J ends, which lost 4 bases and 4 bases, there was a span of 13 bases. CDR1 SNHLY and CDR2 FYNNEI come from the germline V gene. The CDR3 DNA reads TGTGCCAGCAGTGCAAAACAGGGTTTCTATGGCTACACCTTC. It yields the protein CASSAKQGFYGYTF.

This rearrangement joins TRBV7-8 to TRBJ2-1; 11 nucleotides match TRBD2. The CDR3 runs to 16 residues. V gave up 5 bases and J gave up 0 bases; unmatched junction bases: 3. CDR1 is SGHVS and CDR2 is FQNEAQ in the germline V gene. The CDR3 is CASSPGLAGSYNEQFF. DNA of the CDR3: TGTGCCAGCAGCCCCGGACTAGCGGGCTCCTACAATGAGCAGTTCTTC. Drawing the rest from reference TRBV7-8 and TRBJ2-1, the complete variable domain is GAGVSQSPRYKVAKRGQDVALRCDPISGHVSLFWYQQALGQGPEFLTYFQNEAQLDKSGLPSDRFFAERPEGSVSTLKIQRTQQEDSAVYLCASSPGLAGSYNEQFFGPGTRLTVL.

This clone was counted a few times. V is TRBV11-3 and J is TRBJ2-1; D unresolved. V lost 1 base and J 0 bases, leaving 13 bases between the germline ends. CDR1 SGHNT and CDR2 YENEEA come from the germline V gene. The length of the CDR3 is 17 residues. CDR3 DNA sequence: TGTGCCAGCAGCTTAGGGGTCGCGGTTAGCTCCTACAATGAGCAGTTCTTC. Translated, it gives CASSLGVAVSSYNEQFF. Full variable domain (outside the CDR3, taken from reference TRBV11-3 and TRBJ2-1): EAGVVQSPRYKIIEKKQPVAFWCNPISGHNTLYWYLQNLGQGPELLIRYENEEAVDDSQLPKDRFSAERLKGVDSTLKIQPAELGDSAVYLCASSLGVAVSSYNEQFFGPGTRLTVL.

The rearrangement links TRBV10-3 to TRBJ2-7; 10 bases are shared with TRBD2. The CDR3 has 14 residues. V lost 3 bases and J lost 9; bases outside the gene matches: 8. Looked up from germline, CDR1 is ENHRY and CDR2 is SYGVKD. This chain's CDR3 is CAISEASGSSTQYF. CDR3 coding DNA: TGTGCCATCAGTGAAGCTAGCGGGAGTTCGACGCAGTACTTC.

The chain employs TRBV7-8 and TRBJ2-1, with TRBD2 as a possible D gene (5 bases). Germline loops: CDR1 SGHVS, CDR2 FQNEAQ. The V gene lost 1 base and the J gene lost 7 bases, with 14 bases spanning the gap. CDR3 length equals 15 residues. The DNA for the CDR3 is TGTGCCAGCAGCTTAGGGCCAGCGGAAGGGAATGAGCAGTTCTTC. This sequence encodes CASSLGPAEGNEQFF.

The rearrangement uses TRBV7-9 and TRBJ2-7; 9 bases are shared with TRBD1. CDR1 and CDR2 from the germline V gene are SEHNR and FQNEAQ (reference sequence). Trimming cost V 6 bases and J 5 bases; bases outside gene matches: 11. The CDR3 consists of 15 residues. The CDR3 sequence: CASSDRGTGFHEQYF. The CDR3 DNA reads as TGTGCCAGCAGTGATCGCGGGACAGGGTTCCACGAGCAGTACTTC.

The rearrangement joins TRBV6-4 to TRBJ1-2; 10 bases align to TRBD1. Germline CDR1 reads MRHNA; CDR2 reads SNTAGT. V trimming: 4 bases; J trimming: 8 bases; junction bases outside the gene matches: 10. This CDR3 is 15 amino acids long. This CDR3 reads CASSAGDRGVRGYTF. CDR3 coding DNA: TGTGCCAGCAGTGCCGGGGACAGGGGTGTGAGAGGCTACACCTTC.

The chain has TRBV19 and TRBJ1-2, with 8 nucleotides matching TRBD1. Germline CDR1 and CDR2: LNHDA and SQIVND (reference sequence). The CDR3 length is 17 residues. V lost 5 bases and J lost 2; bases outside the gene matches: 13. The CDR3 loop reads CASSPRQGRPQNYGYTF. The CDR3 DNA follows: TGTGCCAGTAGTCCCAGACAGGGGCGCCCCCAAAACTATGGCTACACCTTC.

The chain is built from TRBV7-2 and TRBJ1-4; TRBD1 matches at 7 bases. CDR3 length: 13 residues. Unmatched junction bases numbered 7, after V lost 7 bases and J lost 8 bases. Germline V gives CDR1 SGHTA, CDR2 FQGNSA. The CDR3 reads CASKRQGEEKLFF. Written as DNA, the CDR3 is TGTGCCAGCAAAAGACAGGGCGAAGAAAAACTGTTTTTT.

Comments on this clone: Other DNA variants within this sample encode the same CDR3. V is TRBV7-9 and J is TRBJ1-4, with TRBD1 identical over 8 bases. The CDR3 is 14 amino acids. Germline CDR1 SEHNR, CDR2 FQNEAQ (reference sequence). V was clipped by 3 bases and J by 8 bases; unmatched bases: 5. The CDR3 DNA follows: TGTGCCAGCAGCTTTGGACAGGGAGGCGAAAAACTGTTTTTT. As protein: CASSFGQGGEKLFF.

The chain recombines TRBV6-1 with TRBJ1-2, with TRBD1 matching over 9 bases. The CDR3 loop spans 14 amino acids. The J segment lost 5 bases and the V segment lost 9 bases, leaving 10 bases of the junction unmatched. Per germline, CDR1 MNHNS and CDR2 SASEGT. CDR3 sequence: CASLPRTGDYGYTF. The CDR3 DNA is TGTGCCAGTCTTCCCCGGACAGGGGATTATGGCTACACCTTC.

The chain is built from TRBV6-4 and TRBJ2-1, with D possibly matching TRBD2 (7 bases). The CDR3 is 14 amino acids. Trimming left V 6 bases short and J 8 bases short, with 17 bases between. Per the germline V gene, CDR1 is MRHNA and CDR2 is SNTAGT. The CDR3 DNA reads TGTGCCAGCAGGAGGGTAGGAGGGGGGGATGAGCAGTTCTTC. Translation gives CASRRVGGGDEQFF.

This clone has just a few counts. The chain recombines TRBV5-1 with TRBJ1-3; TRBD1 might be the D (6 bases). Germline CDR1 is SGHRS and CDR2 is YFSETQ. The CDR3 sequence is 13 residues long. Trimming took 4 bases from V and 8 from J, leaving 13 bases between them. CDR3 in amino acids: CASSLGQRDTIYF. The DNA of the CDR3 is TGCGCCAGCAGCCTGGGACAACGAGACACCATATATTTT. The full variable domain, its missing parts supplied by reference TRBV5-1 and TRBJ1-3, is KAGVTQTPRYLIKTRGQQVTLSCSPISGHRSVSWYQQTPGQGLQFLFEYFSETQRNKGNFPGRFSGRQFSNSRSEMNVSTLELGDSALYLCASSLGQRDTIYFGEGSWLTVV.

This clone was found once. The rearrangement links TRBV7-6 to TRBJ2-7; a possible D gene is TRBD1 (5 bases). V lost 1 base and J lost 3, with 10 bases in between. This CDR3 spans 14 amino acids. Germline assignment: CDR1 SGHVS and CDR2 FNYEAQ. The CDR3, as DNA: TGTGCCAGCAGCTTAGGTGCCAGGGACTACGAGCAGTACTTC. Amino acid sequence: CASSLGARDYEQYF.

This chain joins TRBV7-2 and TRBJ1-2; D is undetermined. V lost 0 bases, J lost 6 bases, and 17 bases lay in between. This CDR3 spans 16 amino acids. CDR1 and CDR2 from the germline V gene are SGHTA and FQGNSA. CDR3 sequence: CASSLANYRGGDGYTF. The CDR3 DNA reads TGTGCCAGCAGCTTAGCAAATTATCGGGGAGGCGATGGCTACACCTTC.

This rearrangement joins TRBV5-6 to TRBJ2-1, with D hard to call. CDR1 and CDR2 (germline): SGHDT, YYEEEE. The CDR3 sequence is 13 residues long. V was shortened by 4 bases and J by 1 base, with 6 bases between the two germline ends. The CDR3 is CASSLVSYNEQFF. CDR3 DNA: TGTGCCAGCAGCCTAGTTTCCTACAATGAGCAGTTCTTC.

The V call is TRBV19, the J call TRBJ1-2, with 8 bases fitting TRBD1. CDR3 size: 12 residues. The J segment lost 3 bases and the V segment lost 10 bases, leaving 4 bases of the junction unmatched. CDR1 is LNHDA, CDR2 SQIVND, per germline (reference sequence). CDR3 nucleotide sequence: TGTGCCACCTCGGACAGGGACTATGGCTACACCTTC. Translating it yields CATSDRDYGYTF.

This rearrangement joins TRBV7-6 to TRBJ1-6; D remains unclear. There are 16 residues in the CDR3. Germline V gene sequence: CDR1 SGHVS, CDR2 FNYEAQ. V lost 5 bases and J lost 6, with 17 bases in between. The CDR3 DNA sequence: TGTGCCAGCAGCCCCAACCGGGATTCGACTAATTCACCCCTCCACTTT. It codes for CASSPNRDSTNSPLHF.

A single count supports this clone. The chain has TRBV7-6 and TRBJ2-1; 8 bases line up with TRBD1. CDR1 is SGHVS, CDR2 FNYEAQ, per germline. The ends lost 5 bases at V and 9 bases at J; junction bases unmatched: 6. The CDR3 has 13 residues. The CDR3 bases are TGTGCCAGCAGCCACAGGGGGGCCGTTGAGCAGTTCTTC. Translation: CASSHRGAVEQFF.

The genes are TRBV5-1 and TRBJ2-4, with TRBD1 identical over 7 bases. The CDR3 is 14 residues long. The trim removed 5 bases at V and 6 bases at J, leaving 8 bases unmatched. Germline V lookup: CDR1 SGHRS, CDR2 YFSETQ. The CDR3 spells CASRENPGGNIQYF. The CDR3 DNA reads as TGCGCCAGCAGGGAAAACCCAGGGGGAAACATTCAGTACTTC.

The CDR3 sequence: CASSFQGGLSVLNTEAFF. The CDR3 region has the DNA TGCGCCAGCAGCTTCCAAGGGGGCTTGTCAGTTCTGAACACTGAAGCTTTCTTT. The gene calls are TRBV5-1 and TRBJ1-1, with 7 bases that match TRBD1. J gave up 0 bases and V 2 bases, and 13 bases lay outside the gene matches. Per the germline V gene, CDR1 is SGHRS and CDR2 is YFSETQ. The CDR3 runs 18 residues. Combining the CDR3 with reference TRBV5-1 and TRBJ1-1 gives the whole variable domain KAGVTQTPRYLIKTRGQQVTLSCSPISGHRSVSWYQQTPGQGLQFLFEYFSETQRNKGNFPGRFSGRQFSNSRSEMNVSTLELGDSALYLCASSFQGGLSVLNTEAFFGQGTRLTVV.

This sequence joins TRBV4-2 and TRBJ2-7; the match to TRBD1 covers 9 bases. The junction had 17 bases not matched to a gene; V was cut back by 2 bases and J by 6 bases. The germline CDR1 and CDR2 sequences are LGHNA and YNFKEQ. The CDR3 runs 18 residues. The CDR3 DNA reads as TGTGCCAGCAGCCAACAACAGGGGGCTAGCGCCAAGGGTTCCGAGCAGTACTTC. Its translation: CASSQQQGASAKGSEQYF.

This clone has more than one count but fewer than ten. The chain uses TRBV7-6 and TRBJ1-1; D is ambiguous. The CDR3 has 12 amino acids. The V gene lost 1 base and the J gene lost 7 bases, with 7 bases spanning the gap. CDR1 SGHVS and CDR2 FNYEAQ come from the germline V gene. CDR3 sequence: CASSLVGNEAFF. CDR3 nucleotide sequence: TGTGCCAGCAGCTTAGTCGGGAATGAAGCTTTCTTT. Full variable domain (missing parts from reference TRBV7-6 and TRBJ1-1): GAGVSQSPRYKVTKRGQDVALRCDPISGHVSLYWYRQALGQGPEFLTYFNYEAQQDKSGLPNDRFSAERPEGSISTLTIQRTEQRDSAMYRCASSLVGNEAFFGQGTRLTVV.

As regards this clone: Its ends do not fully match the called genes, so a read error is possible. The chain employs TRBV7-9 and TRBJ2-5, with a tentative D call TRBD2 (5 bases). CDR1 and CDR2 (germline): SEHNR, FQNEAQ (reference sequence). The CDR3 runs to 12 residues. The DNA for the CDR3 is TGTTCCAGCAGCTCCGGGGAAGAGACCCAGTACTTC. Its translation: CSSSSGEETQYF. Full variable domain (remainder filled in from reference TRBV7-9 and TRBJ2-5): DTGVSQNPRHKITKRGQNVTFRCDPISEHNRLYWYRQTLGQGPEFLTYFQNEAQLEKSRLLSDRFSAERPKGSFSTLEIQRTEQGDSAMYLCSSSSGEETQYFGPGTRLLVL.